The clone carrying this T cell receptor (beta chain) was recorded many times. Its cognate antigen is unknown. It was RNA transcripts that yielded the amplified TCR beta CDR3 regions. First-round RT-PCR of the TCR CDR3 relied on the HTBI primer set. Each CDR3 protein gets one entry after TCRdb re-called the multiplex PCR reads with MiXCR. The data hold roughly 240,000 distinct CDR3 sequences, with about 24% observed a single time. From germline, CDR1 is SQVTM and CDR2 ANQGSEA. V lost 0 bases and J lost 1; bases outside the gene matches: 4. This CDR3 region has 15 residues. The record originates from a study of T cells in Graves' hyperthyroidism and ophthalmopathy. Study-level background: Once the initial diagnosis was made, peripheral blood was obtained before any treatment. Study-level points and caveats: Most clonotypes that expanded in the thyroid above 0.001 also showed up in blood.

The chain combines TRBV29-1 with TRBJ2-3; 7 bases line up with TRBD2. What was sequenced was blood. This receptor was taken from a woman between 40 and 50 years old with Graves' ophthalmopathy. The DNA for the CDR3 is TGCAGCGTTGAAGATGGCCGGGGGGGCACAGATACGCAGTATTTT. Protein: CSVEDGRGGTDTQYF.